This T cell receptor (beta chain) came from a study of blood T cell repertoires in COVID-19. As for the study in general: Samples taken during acute and convalescent COVID-19 were collected in the United States, Italy and Spain. In each case, the material was cDNA or gDNA derived from T cells, B-cell-depleted T cells, or PBMCs.

The assay was immunoSEQ multiplex PCR, and TCRdb's table has in-frame clones only and misses some. There are around 300,000 clones in the sample; about 90% occur only once, and more than 1.5% lies in the top ten. This receptor was taken from an older woman who had recovered from COVID-19. Sequenced sample: PBMCs or T cells enriched from blood (not recorded which).

Here the CDR3 DNA reads TGTGCCAGCAGTTCCCTAATTACAGGGCCCACTCCGTATGGCTACACCTTC. Amino acids: CASSSLITGPTPYGYTF. The V call is TRBV28, the J call TRBJ1-2, with TRBD1 as a possible D gene (6 bases). Trimming pared 4 bases from V and 5 bases from J, leaving 23 bases between. The CDR3 runs to 17 residues. Germline loops: CDR1 MDHEN, CDR2 SYDVKM.